This T cell receptor beta chain was sequenced during a study of blood T cell repertoires in COVID-19. Germline loops: CDR1 SGHTA, CDR2 FQGTGA. The CDR3 consists of 15 residues. The ends lost 4 bases at V and 7 bases at J; junction bases unmatched: 11. This clone was seen more than once but under ten times. Cohorts were based on clinical histories the participants reported. Some clones are missing from TCRdb's copy, which holds only in-frame ones; the method was immunoSEQ multiplex PCR. Of 300,000 to 400,000 clones in the sample, about 86% were seen once. The TCR sequence derives from a woman in her forties with acute COVID-19. Sequencing was done on a sample of PBMCs or T cells enriched from blood (not recorded which). The chain employs TRBV7-3 and TRBJ2-5, with 8 bases that match TRBD2. Here the CDR3 reads CASSSQAGAPTTQYF. CDR3 in DNA: TGTGCCAGCAGCTCACAAGCGGGGGCCCCGACGACCCAGTACTTC.